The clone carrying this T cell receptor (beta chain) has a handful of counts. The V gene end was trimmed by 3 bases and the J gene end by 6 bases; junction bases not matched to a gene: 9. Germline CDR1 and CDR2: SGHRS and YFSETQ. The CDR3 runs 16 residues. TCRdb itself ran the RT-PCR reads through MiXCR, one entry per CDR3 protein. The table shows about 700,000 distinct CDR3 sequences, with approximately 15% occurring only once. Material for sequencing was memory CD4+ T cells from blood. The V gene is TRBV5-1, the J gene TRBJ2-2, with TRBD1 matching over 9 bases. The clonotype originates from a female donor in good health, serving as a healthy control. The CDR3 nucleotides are TGCGCCAGCAGCTCCCCACAGGGGGCATCGGCCGGGGAGCTGTTTTTT. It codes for CASSSPQGASAGELFF.